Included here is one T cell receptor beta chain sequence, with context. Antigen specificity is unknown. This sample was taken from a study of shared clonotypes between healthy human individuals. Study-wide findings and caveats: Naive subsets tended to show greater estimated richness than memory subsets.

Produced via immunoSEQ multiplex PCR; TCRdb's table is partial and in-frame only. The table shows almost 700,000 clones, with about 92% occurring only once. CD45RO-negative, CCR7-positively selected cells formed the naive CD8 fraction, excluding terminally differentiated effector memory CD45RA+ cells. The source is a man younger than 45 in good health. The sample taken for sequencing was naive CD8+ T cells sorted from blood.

This CDR3 is CASSDSSHEDNEQFF. CDR3 coding DNA: TGTGCCAGCAGCGACTCGTCCCACGAGGACAATGAGCAGTTCTTC. The J gene is TRBJ2-1, the V gene TRBV7-6; no firm D call. Germline V gives CDR1 SGHVS, CDR2 FNYEAQ. The CDR3 runs 15 residues. The V end lost 5 bases, the J end lost 5 bases, and 16 bases lay between the germline ends.